This T cell receptor beta chain was captured in a study of memory CD4+ T cells and cytomegalovirus serostatus. Whole-study context: This sample comes from healthy Belgian adults, roughly 9 CMV seropositive, about 23 seronegative. Study observations and caveats: Repertoires predicted CMV serostatus with median bootstrapped AUC of around 0.96.

In the original analysis: Out-of-frame sequences were removed, leaving 2 million to 2.5 million distinct TCRbeta sequences. The assay was immunoSEQ multiplex PCR, and TCRdb's table has in-frame clones only and misses some. The V and J calls and clone size are taken from that table; D and trimming were inferred from the DNA. This sample has some 54,000 clones; about 86% occur once, and the top ten carry 1.5% to 2.5%. The sort gate was single viable CD3+CD4+CD8-CD45RO+ cells for memory CD4+ T cells. This clone was observed a handful of times. The antigen is unknown. The sample comprised memory CD4+ T cells from blood. This sequence was found in an adult in good health and CMV-seropositive.

The CDR3 region is CASRLAGAVTGELFF. For the CDR3, the DNA is TGTGCCAGCAGACTAGCGGGAGCAGTAACCGGGGAGCTGTTTTTT. This chain links TRBV28 with TRBJ2-2; 11 nucleotides match TRBD2. CDR3 length: 15 amino acids. Germline V gene lookup returns CDR1 MDHEN and CDR2 SYDVKM. V lost 6 bases and J lost 5; bases outside the gene matches: 5.